The clone carrying this T cell receptor (beta chain) came up a few times. Antigen unknown. These data belong to a study of T-cell memory formation after mild COVID-19. With constant-segment primers, 5'RACE yielded cDNA libraries of TCR alpha and TCR beta that carried sample barcodes and UMIs. Via MiXCR, TCRdb re-called the 5' RACE reads, giving one row per CDR3 protein. The sample holds 200,000 to 250,000 distinct CDR3 sequences, around 9.5% seen once. This CDR3 has 15 residues. J was trimmed by 7 bases and V by 9 bases; bases with no gene match: 13. CDR1 and CDR2 from the germline V gene are MDHEN and SYDVKM. General study findings and limits: The study detected some responding clones in pre-infection memory, suggesting cross-reactive memory joined. Contracting clones from day 15 to 85 showed balanced CD4/CD8; later expanders favored CD4+.

The sequencing input was PBMCs or a T cell subset sorted from them (not recorded which). This chain joins TRBV28 and TRBJ1-5, with 9 bases matching TRBD1. The receptor comes from a man aged 18 to 30 who had mild COVID-19 (a few samples of this study predate the infection). Cell type and time point are not known. The CDR3: CASGSVRTGEQPQHF. The CDR3 DNA follows: TGTGCCAGTGGGTCGGTTCGGACAGGGGAGCAGCCCCAGCATTTT.